This TCR beta chain is drawn from a study of control samples from healthy donors and cancer patients. Germline lookup yields CDR1 SGHTA and CDR2 FQGNSA. This CDR3 contains 16 residues. Unmatched junction bases numbered 3, after V lost 1 base and J lost 1 base. This table comes from immunoSEQ multiplex PCR, and its TCRdb copy is limited to in-frame clones, with some not included. Of 91,000 or so clones detected, roughly 90% appear once; the ten largest clones hold 0.92%. Sequencing was done on a sample of blood. The sequence came from a woman in her twenties or thirties in good health. This chain links TRBV7-2 with TRBJ2-5; 10 positions match TRBD2. The DNA for the CDR3 is TGTGCCAGCAGCTTAGGATTAGCGGGGGGCCAAGAGACCCAGTACTTC. Translating it yields CASSLGLAGGQETQYF.